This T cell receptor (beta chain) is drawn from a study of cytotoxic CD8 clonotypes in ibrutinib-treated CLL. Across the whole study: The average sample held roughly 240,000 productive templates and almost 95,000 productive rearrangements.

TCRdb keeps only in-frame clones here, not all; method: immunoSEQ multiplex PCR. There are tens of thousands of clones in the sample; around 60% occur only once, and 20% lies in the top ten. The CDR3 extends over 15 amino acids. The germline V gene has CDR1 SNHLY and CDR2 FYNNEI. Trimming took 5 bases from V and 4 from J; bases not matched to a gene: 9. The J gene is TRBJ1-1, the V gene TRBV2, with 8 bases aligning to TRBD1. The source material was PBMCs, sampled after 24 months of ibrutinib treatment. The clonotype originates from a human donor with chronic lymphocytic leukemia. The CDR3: CASSPRTGMVTEAFF. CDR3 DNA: TGTGCCAGCAGTCCTCGGACAGGGATGGTCACTGAAGCTTTCTTT.